This TCR beta chain is drawn from a study of blood T cells in healthy people across ages. The V and J ends lost 6 bases and 0 bases respectively, with 9 bases between them. Per germline, CDR1 WSHSY and CDR2 SAAADI. This CDR3 region has 14 residues. Healthy individuals of Caucasian origin from Russia, aged roughly 6 to 100, served as donors. Together with a sample-barcoded 5' primer, a J-beta primer mix was included in a second PCR lasting about 6 to 12 cycles. Each sample provided no less than 2.5 million CDR3-containing paired-end reads. MiXCR, applied by TCRdb to the 5' RACE reads, yields one record per CDR3 protein. Counted here are hundreds of thousands of distinct CDR3 sequences, roughly 50% occurring once; the ten biggest clones make up about 38%. Turning to this clonotype: Its antigen is not identified.

Study outcomes and limitations: Because sorting was not performed, PBMCs prevented conclusive naive versus antigen-experienced comparison.

The V and J genes are TRBV10-2 and TRBJ1-5, with D unclear. The source is an elderly man in good health. The specimen sequenced was blood. The CDR3 here is CASRAAVSNQPQHF. CDR3 in DNA: TGCGCCAGCAGGGCGGCGGTTAGCAATCAGCCCCAGCATTTT.